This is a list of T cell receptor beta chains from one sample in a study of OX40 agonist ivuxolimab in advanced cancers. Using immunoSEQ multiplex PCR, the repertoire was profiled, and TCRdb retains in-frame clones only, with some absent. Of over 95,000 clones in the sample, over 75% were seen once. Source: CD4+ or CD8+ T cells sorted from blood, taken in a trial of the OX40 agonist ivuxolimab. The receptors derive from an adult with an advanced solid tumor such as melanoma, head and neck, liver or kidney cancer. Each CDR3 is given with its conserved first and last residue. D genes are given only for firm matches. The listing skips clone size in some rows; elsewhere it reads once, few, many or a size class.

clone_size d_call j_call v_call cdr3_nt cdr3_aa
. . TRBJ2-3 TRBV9 TGTGCCAGCAGCGTGGCGACTGTTCTGGATACGCAGTATTTT CASSVATVLDTQYF
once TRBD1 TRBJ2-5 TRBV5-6 TGTGCCAGCAGCTTGAGGGACAGGGGATGGAAGACCCAGTACTTC CASSLRDRGWKTQYF
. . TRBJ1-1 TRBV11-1 TGTGCCAGCAGCCTACAGGGACTAATGAACACTGAAGCTTTCTTT CASSLQGLMNTEAFF
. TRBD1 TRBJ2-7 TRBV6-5 TGTGCCAGCAGACCGGGACAGGGAAACTACGAGCAGTACTTC CASRPGQGNYEQYF
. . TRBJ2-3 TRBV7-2 TGTGCCAGCAGGGCAACGGGGGATACGCAGTATTTT CASRATGDTQYF
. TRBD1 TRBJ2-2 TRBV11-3 TGTGCCAGCAGCTTAGGACAGGGGGCGGCCACCGGGGAGCTGTTTTTT CASSLGQGAATGELFF
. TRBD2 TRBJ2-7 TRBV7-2 TGTGCCAGCAGCCCCCGCAGCGGGAGGTTGTACGAGCAGTACTTC CASSPRSGRLYEQYF
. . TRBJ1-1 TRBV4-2 TGTGCCAGCAGCCAAGGGGCAAAGAACACTGAAGCTTTCTTT CASSQGAKNTEAFF
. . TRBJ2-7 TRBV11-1 TGTGCCAGCAGCTTAGTCGGGCAAGGGGCCGGATCCTACGAGCAGTACTTC CASSLVGQGAGSYEQYF
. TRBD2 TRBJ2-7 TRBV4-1 TGCGCCAGCAGCCTCACTAGCGGGAGGGTCTCCTACGAGCAGTACTTC CASSLTSGRVSYEQYF
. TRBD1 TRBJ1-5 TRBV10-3 TGTGCCATCATCTCGGGACAGTATCAGCCCCAGCATTTT CAIISGQYQPQHF
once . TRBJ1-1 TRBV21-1 TGTGCCAGCCTTATCGTGAACACTGAAGCTTTCTTT CASLIVNTEAFF
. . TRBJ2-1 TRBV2 TGTGCCAGCAGTCCCGCACGAACTGGTTACAATGAGCAGTTCTTC CASSPARTGYNEQFF
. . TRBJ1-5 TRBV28 TGTGCCAGCAGTTTATCCCCCAGTCAGCCCCAGCATTTT CASSLSPSQPQHF